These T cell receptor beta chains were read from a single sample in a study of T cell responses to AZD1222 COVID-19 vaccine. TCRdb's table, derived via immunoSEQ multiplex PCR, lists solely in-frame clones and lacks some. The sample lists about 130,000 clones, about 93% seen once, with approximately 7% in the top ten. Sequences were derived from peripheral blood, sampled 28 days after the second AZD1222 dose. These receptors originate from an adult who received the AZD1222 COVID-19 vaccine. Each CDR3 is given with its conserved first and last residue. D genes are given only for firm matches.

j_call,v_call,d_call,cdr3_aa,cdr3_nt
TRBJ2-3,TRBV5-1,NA,CASSLGWTETDTQYF,TGCGCCAGCAGCTTGGGTTGGACAGAGACAGATACGCAGTATTTT
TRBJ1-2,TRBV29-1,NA,CSVGGRIEGYTF,TGCAGCGTGGGGGGGCGGATTGAAGGCTACACCTTC
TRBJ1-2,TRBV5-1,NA,CASSLEGSGYTF,TGCGCCAGCAGCTTGGAGGGTTCTGGCTACACCTTC
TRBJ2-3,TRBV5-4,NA,CASSPSVRDTQYF,TGTGCCAGCAGCCCGTCAGTTCGGGATACGCAGTATTTT
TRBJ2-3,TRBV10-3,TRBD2,CAIRAGAGGTDTQYF,TGTGCCATCAGGGCTGGAGCGGGGGGCACAGATACGCAGTATTTT
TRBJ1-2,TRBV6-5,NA,CASSYTGQEHYGYTF,TGTGCCAGCAGTTACACTGGGCAGGAACACTATGGCTACACCTTC
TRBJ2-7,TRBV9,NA,CASESYEQYF,TGTGCCAGCGAGAGCTACGAGCAGTACTTC
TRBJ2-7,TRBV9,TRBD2,CASSVGLGTSGPAYEQYF,TGTGCCAGCAGCGTAGGGCTTGGGACTAGCGGGCCAGCCTACGAGCAGTACTTC
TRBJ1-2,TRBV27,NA,CASGRPANYGYTF,TGTGCCAGCGGGCGACCAGCTAACTATGGCTACACCTTC
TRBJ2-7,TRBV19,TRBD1,CASGGQGDYEQYF,TGTGCCAGTGGGGGACAGGGAGATTACGAGCAGTACTTC
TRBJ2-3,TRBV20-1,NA,CSAPTYDTQYF,TGCAGTGCCCCAACTTACGATACGCAGTATTTT
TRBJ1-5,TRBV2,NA,CASSEQPAGNNQPQHF,TGTGCCAGCAGTGAACAGCCGGCAGGGAACAATCAGCCCCAGCATTTT
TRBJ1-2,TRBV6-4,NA,CASSPPLSGLNYGYTF,TGTGCCAGCAGCCCCCCGTTGTCAGGTCTTAACTATGGCTACACCTTC
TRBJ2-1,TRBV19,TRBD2,CASSERGASSYNEQFF,TGTGCCAGTAGTGAGCGGGGGGCGAGCTCCTACAATGAGCAGTTCTTC
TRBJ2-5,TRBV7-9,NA,CASSLPQRLLETQYF,TGTGCCAGCAGCTTACCCCAGCGGCTCTTAGAGACCCAGTACTTC
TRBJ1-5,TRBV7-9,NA,CASSLATGAKEQPQHF,TGTGCCAGCAGCTTAGCGACGGGGGCCAAAGAGCAGCCCCAGCATTTT
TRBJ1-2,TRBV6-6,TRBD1,CASSSRTGRHGYTF,TGTGCCAGCAGTTCCAGGACAGGGCGGCATGGCTACACCTTC
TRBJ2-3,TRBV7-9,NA,CASSFDLREVAWDTQYF,TGTGCCAGCAGCTTTGATCTCCGGGAAGTAGCGTGGGATACGCAGTATTTT
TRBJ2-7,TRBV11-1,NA,CASSYDRPSSYEQYF,TGTGCCAGCAGCTACGACAGGCCTAGCTCCTACGAGCAGTACTTC